The next 30 T cell receptor beta chains were all read from a single sample in a study of T cells in Graves' hyperthyroidism and ophthalmopathy. Using RNA transcripts as the source, TCR beta CDR3 regions were amplified. Researchers ran a first-round RT-PCR on the TCR CDR3 using the HTBI primer set. TCRdb reprocessed the multiplex PCR reads with MiXCR, giving one entry per CDR3 protein. The data show 300,000 to 400,000 distinct CDR3 sequences, 18% seen once. The material sequenced was blood. These receptors were taken from a man younger than 30 with Graves' ophthalmopathy.

The table lists this clonotype with a count of one. It may be a read error: a sequence one base away is much more abundant. CDR3 amino acids: CASSGTEGEKLFF. The DNA for the CDR3 is TGTGCCAGCAGTGGGACAGAGGGCGAAAAACTGTTTTTT. This sequence joins TRBV2 and TRBJ1-4, with D possibly TRBD1 on 6 matching bases. This CDR3 has 13 amino acids. The V end was cut by 4 bases, the J end by 8 bases, with 11 bases between. Germline values: CDR1 SNHLY, CDR2 FYNNEI. The full variable domain, completed using reference TRBV2 and TRBJ1-4, is EPEVTQTPSHQVTQMGQEVILRCVPISNHLYFYWYRQILGQKVEFLVSFYNNEISEKSEIFDDQFSVERPDGSNFTLKIRSTKLEDSAMYFCASSGTEGEKLFFGSGTQLSVL.

At least ten counts were recorded for this clonotype. The chain uses TRBV11-2 and TRBJ2-2; no clear D gene. V was shortened by 2 bases and J by 7 bases, with 14 bases between the two germline ends. CDR1 and CDR2 (germline): SGHAT, FQNNGV. The CDR3 length is 15 residues. CDR3 DNA sequence: TGTGCCAGCAGCTTACGGCAGTCCCAGGACGGGGAGCTGTTTTTT. It encodes CASSLRQSQDGELFF.

This clonotype has a count of ten or more. The chain joins TRBV20-1 to TRBJ2-1; tentative D call: TRBD2 (5 bases). CDR1 is DFQATT, CDR2 SNEGSKA, per germline (reference sequence). V dropped 8 bases and J dropped 8 bases, with 19 bases sitting between them. The CDR3 totals 13 residues. CDR3 loop: CSPTAVDTDEQFF. CDR3 in DNA: TGCAGTCCCACAGCGGTAGACACCGATGAGCAGTTCTTC.

This sequence joins TRBV12-3 or TRBV12-4 and TRBJ2-3; tentatively, D is TRBD2 (6 bases). CDR3 length equals 12 residues. V shed 10 bases and J shed 6 bases, with 14 bases lying between them. The CDR3 is CAIGGVGDTQYF. The CDR3 DNA reads TGTGCCATAGGCGGGGTAGGGGATACGCAGTATTTT.

This chain uses TRBV7-9 with TRBJ2-7; 7 bases match TRBD2. CDR1 SEHNR and CDR2 FQNEAQ come from the germline V gene (reference sequence). J gave up 0 bases and V 4 bases, and 9 bases lay outside the gene matches. There are 16 residues in the CDR3. CDR3 protein: CASSSPGRALSYEQYF. Here the CDR3 DNA reads TGTGCCAGCAGCTCACCAGGGAGGGCCCTCTCCTACGAGCAGTACTTC.

The chain employs TRBV7-9 and TRBJ2-1, with 16 positions matching TRBD2. The J call may be wrong; the DNA end is better matched by TRBJ2-7. The germline CDR1 and CDR2 sequences are SEHNR and FQNEAQ (reference sequence). This CDR3 is 23 amino acids long. The CDR3 sequence is CASSFVLGTSGGALFSSYNEQYF. The CDR3, as DNA: TGTGCCAGCAGTTTCGTTTTAGGGACTAGCGGGGGGGCCCTTTTTAGCTCCTACAATGAGCAGTACTTC.

V and J are TRBV27 and TRBJ2-1; D is possibly TRBD1 (5 bases). The V and J ends lost 10 bases and 4 bases respectively, with 11 bases between them. The CDR3 sequence is 12 residues long. The germline gives CDR1 MNHEY, CDR2 SMNVEV (reference sequence). CDR3 region: CANRTPYNEQFF. DNA of the CDR3: TGTGCCAACAGGACCCCGTACAATGAGCAGTTCTTC.

This chain connects TRBV19 to TRBJ1-1; a possible D gene is TRBD1 (6 bases). Trimming cost V 4 bases and J 4 bases, with 19 bases left between them. CDR3 size: 16 residues. Per the germline V gene, CDR1 is LNHDA and CDR2 is SQIVND (reference sequence). CDR3: CASSKVPGGGGTEAFF. In DNA form, the CDR3 reads TGTGCCAGTAGTAAGGTCCCGGGAGGGGGAGGCACTGAAGCTTTCTTT.

This rearrangement joins TRBV5-1 to TRBJ2-7, with D possibly TRBD2 on 7 matching bases. The V gene lost 4 bases and the J gene lost 2 bases, with 19 bases spanning the gap. The germline V gene has CDR1 SGHRS and CDR2 YFSETQ. The CDR3 contains 16 residues. The CDR3 sequence: CASSGGDGGHPYEQYF. CDR3 in DNA: TGCGCCAGCAGCGGGGGGGACGGGGGGCACCCCTACGAGCAGTACTTC.

The chain joins TRBV2 to TRBJ1-1, with D possibly being TRBD1 (6 bases). Per the germline V gene, CDR1 is SNHLY and CDR2 is FYNNEI. The ends were cut back, 3 bases at V and 3 bases at J, with 11 bases in the middle. The CDR3 has 14 amino acids. CDR3 sequence (DNA): TGTGCCAGCAGTGACGGGGGCGCGGACACTGAAGCTTTCTTT. Protein product: CASSDGGADTEAFF. The variable domain in full, completed from reference TRBV2 and TRBJ1-1, reads EPEVTQTPSHQVTQMGQEVILRCVPISNHLYFYWYRQILGQKVEFLVSFYNNEISEKSEIFDDQFSVERPDGSNFTLKIRSTKLEDSAMYFCASSDGGADTEAFFGQGTRLTVV.

In its sample, this clonotype was seen many times. The V call is TRBV7-3, the J call TRBJ2-7, with D tentatively TRBD2 (5 bases). The CDR3 has 15 residues. V was shortened by 0 bases and J by 6 bases, with 15 bases between the two germline ends. Germline V gene data show CDR1 as SGHTA and CDR2 as FQGTGA. The CDR3: CASSLTKASLREQYF. As DNA, the CDR3 is TGTGCCAGCAGCTTAACGAAAGCTAGCTTGCGCGAGCAGTACTTC.

The genes are TRBV19 and TRBJ1-5; 8 nucleotides agree with TRBD1. Trimming cost V 2 bases and J 4 bases; bases outside gene matches: 4. The CDR3 loop spans 15 amino acids. Germline V gene lookup returns CDR1 LNHDA and CDR2 SQIVND (reference sequence). CDR3 sequence: CASSIRTGGNQPQHF. The CDR3 region has the DNA TGTGCCAGTAGTATACGTACAGGGGGGAATCAGCCCCAGCATTTT. The full variable domain, in which reference TRBV19 and TRBJ1-5 provide the parts outside the CDR3, is DGGITQSPKYLFRKEGQNVTLSCEQNLNHDAMYWYRQDPGQGLRLIYYSQIVNDFQKGDIAEGYSVSREKKESFPLTVTSAQKNPTAFYLCASSIRTGGNQPQHFGDGTRLSIL.

The V call is TRBV3-1, the J call TRBJ1-3; 9 positions match TRBD1. This CDR3 comprises 15 residues. After removal of 2 bases from V and 4 bases from J, the junction contained 3 bases not matched to a gene. Germline V gene data show CDR1 as LGHDT and CDR2 as YNNKEL (reference sequence). The CDR3 DNA reads as TGTGCCAGCAGCCAACTAGGGACAGGGGGAAACACCATATATTTT. Residues: CASSQLGTGGNTIYF.

This clonotype was recorded a few times. The chain links TRBV6-6 to TRBJ2-3, with D possibly matching TRBD2 (6 bases). Trimming cost V 0 bases and J 6 bases, with 10 bases left between them. CDR1 is MNHNY, CDR2 SVGAGI, per germline (reference sequence). CDR3 size: 14 residues. CDR3 sequence: CASSYSPSEDTQYF. The CDR3, as DNA: TGTGCCAGCAGTTACTCCCCTAGCGAGGATACGCAGTATTTT.

The chain is built from TRBV6-1 and TRBJ1-1; D not resolved. Trimming removed 6 bases from V and 2 bases from J, with 22 bases in between. Germline values: CDR1 MNHNS, CDR2 SASEGT. CDR3 length equals 17 residues. Here the CDR3 DNA reads TGTGCCAGCAGCCGTCGGAGACTTCCAGGCATTAACACTGAAGCTTTCTTT. Protein sequence: CASSRRRLPGINTEAFF.

With respect to this clonotype: A much larger clone is a single base away; this may be a read error. The chain couples TRBV13 to TRBJ1-2, with 7 bases that match TRBD1. The CDR3 covers 14 residues. After removal of 6 bases from V and 10 bases from J, the junction contained 14 bases not matched to a gene. From germline, CDR1 is PRHDT and CDR2 FYEKMQ (reference sequence). The CDR3 coding sequence is TGTGCCAGCAGAAGCACTGAGGGGGCCAAGGACTACACCTTC. Protein product: CASRSTEGAKDYTF.

This clonotype was detected only a few times. This chain connects TRBV7-9 to TRBJ2-6, with D unresolved. Trimming left V 1 base short and J 3 bases short, with 4 bases between. The length of the CDR3 is 14 residues. Looked up from germline, CDR1 is SEHNR and CDR2 is FQNEAQ (reference sequence). The CDR3: CASSLDGGANVLTF. For the CDR3, the DNA is TGTGCCAGCAGCTTAGATGGTGGGGCCAACGTCCTGACTTTC.

The chain is built from TRBV6-1 and TRBJ1-6, with D possibly being TRBD1 (6 bases). The germline V gene has CDR1 MNHNS and CDR2 SASEGT. The ends were cut back, 7 bases at V and 2 bases at J, with 12 bases in the middle. This CDR3 contains 15 residues. The CDR3 protein is CASTLTGPYNSPLHF. In DNA, the CDR3 is TGTGCCAGCACCTTAACAGGGCCCTATAATTCACCCCTCCACTTT.

On this clonotype itself: A much larger clone sits a single nucleotide away, making a read error possible. This chain connects TRBV15 to TRBJ2-1; D is perhaps TRBD2 (7 bases). With the DNA end fitting TRBJ2-7 better, the J assignment may be wrong. CDR1 and CDR2 from the germline V gene are LNHNV and YYDKDF (reference sequence). The CDR3 has 13 residues. The CDR3 nucleotides are TGTGCCACCAGCAGACCGGGGGGCAATGAGCAGTACTTC. Protein sequence: CATSRPGGNEQYF.

The sample holds many counts of this clonotype. V usage is TRBV5-1 and J usage is TRBJ2-1; D may match TRBD1 or TRBD2 (5 bases each). The CDR3 is 12 amino acids. V lost 4 bases and J lost 8, with 10 bases in between. Looked up from germline, CDR1 is SGHRS and CDR2 is YFSETQ. The chain's CDR3 is CASSRRGDEQFF. As DNA, the CDR3 is TGCGCCAGCAGCCGGAGAGGGGATGAGCAGTTCTTC.

This rearrangement joins TRBV4-2 to TRBJ1-2; D gene ambiguous. Trimming removed 2 bases from V and 6 bases from J, with 19 bases in between. CDR1 and CDR2 from the germline V gene are LGHNA and YNFKEQ. The CDR3 is 16 amino acids. In DNA form, the CDR3 reads TGTGCCAGCAGCCAATCCCTGGGCTCCAATATCGATGGCTACACCTTC. It is translated as CASSQSLGSNIDGYTF.

This clonotype showed up just a few times. A read error may account for a junction end that differs from germline. The chain combines TRBV7-7 with TRBJ2-1; 10 bases are a match to TRBD1. CDR3 length equals 13 residues. CDR1 and CDR2 (germline): SSHAT, FNYEAQ (reference sequence). The CDR3 DNA reads as TGTGCTAGCAGCGGGACAGGGGTTGGGGAGCAGTTCTTC. Translating gives CASSGTGVGEQFF.

This clonotype was counted between two and nine times. This chain joins TRBV10-3 and TRBJ2-5; 8 nucleotides align to TRBD1. J gave up 5 bases and V 3 bases, and 5 bases lay outside the gene matches. Per germline, CDR1 ENHRY and CDR2 SYGVKD. This CDR3 contains 14 residues. The CDR3 DNA reads TGTGCCATCAGTGAACAGGGGGTTGATGAGACCCAGTACTTC. This sequence encodes CAISEQGVDETQYF.

This clonotype was detected many times. V is TRBV5-1 and J is TRBJ2-7, with no clear D. CDR1 is SGHRS and CDR2 is YFSETQ in the germline V gene. The CDR3 extends over 18 amino acids. Trimming removed 0 bases from V and 0 bases from J, with 19 bases in between. CDR3: CASSLGYGLTASSYEQYF. Written as DNA, the CDR3 is TGCGCCAGCAGCTTGGGGTACGGCCTAACCGCGAGCTCCTACGAGCAGTACTTC.

This clonotype was observed at least ten times. This chain links TRBV11-2 with TRBJ2-5; TRBD1 aligns across 7 bases. V dropped 4 bases and J dropped 3; count of bases not matched to a gene: 2. The CDR3 has 13 residues. CDR1 and CDR2 (germline): SGHAT, FQNNGV. The DNA of the CDR3 is TGTGCCAGCAGCTCAACAGGGGAAGAGACCCAGTACTTC. Amino acid sequence: CASSSTGEETQYF.

This clonotype was recorded a few times. J is TRBJ2-1 and V is TRBV15; D not resolved. The CDR3 length is 14 residues. Germline V gene lookup returns CDR1 LNHNV and CDR2 YYDKDF (reference sequence). The V end was cut by 2 bases, the J end by 3 bases, with 8 bases between. The CDR3, as DNA: TGTGCCACCAGCAGACTGACATACTACAATGAGCAGTTCTTC. Residues: CATSRLTYYNEQFF. The complete variable domain, with remaining parts taken from reference TRBV15 and TRBJ2-1, reads DAMVIQNPRYQVTQFGKPVTLSCSQTLNHNVMYWYQQKSSQAPKLLFHYYDKDFNNEADTPDNFQSRRPNTSFCFLDIRSPGLGDTAMYLCATSRLTYYNEQFFGPGTRLTVL.

This clonotype was counted at least ten times. The rearrangement uses TRBV12-3 or TRBV12-4 and TRBJ1-3; no firm D call. The V gene lost 6 bases and the J gene lost 3 bases, with 18 bases spanning the gap. This CDR3 has 16 residues. CDR3 region: CASSPAPRGFGNTIYF. In DNA, the CDR3 is TGTGCCAGCAGCCCCGCCCCCCGGGGTTTTGGAAACACCATATATTTT.

J is TRBJ2-7 and V is TRBV18; D may be TRBD1 or TRBD2 (6 bases each). The length of the CDR3 is 15 residues. The germline V gene has CDR1 KGHSH and CDR2 LQKENI. Trimming left V 6 bases short and J 5 bases short, with 20 bases between. As DNA, the CDR3 is TGTGCCAGCTCTCGAGACGGGGGCACGTGGCACGAGCAGTACTTC. Protein: CASSRDGGTWHEQYF.

In regard to this clonotype: Possible read error: a much larger clone is one base away. This chain uses TRBV5-5 with TRBJ2-1; D is unresolved. Matching the DNA end better, TRBJ2-7 makes the J call doubtful. The CDR3 has 14 residues. Germline-derived CDR1 and CDR2 are SGHKS and YYEKEE (reference sequence). DNA for the CDR3: TGTGCCAGCAGCTTGGAAAGGGTCCGCAATGAGCAGTACTTC. This codes for CASSLERVRNEQYF.

This clonotype was detected ten times or more. The CDR3 here is CASSPRESEQYF. CDR3 coding DNA: TGTGCCAGCAGTCCCAGGGAGAGCGAGCAGTACTTC. V usage is TRBV12-3 or TRBV12-4 and J usage is TRBJ2-7; D may match TRBD1 or TRBD2 (5 bases each). Trimming shortened V by 5 bases and J by 6 bases, and 11 bases separated the two germline ends. The CDR3 has 12 residues.